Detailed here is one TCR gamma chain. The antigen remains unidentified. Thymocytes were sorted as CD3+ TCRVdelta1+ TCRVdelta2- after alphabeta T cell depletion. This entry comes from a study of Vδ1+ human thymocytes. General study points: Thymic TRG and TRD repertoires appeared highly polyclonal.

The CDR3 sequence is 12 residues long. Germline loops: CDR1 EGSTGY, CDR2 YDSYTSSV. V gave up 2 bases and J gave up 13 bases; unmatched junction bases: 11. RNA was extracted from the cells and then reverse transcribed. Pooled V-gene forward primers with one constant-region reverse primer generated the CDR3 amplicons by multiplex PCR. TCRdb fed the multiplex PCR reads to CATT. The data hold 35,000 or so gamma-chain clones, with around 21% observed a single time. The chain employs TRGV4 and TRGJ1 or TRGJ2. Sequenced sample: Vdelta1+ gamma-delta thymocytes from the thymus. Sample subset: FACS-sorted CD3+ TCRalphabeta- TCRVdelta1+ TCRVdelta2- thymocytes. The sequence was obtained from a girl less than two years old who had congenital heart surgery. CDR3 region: CATWDVTMVKLF. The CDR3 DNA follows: TGTGCCACCTGGGATGTCACGATGGTTAAACTCTTT.